The T cell receptor beta chain described here comes from a study of PD-L1 blockade in urothelial cancer. Background on the study: Bladder-origin urothelial cancer in males described about 90% of the 29 patients. As for prior chemotherapy regimens, patients had received 0 to 3. Timepoints chosen for blood analysis were 3 weeks (second dose) and 6 weeks after treatment start.

The time point was: pretreatment peripheral blood. V was pared by 5 bases and J by 5 bases, with 8 bases of the junction left unmatched. The CDR3 covers 15 residues. Germline CDR1 LNHDA, CDR2 SQIVND (reference sequence). Clones were read by immunoSEQ multiplex PCR, and TCRdb kept only the in-frame ones, dropping some. This sample has 50,000 or so clones, with more than 70% found just once. The sequenced sample was PBMCs, obtained around atezolizumab (anti-PD-L1) treatment. This clonotype was obtained from a man in his sixties with urothelial cancer. V and J are TRBV19 and TRBJ2-7; 11 bases align to TRBD2. The CDR3, as DNA: TGTGCCAGTAGTCCCGGGACTAGCGGCCGAAACGAGCAGTACTTC. Translated, it gives CASSPGTSGRNEQYF.